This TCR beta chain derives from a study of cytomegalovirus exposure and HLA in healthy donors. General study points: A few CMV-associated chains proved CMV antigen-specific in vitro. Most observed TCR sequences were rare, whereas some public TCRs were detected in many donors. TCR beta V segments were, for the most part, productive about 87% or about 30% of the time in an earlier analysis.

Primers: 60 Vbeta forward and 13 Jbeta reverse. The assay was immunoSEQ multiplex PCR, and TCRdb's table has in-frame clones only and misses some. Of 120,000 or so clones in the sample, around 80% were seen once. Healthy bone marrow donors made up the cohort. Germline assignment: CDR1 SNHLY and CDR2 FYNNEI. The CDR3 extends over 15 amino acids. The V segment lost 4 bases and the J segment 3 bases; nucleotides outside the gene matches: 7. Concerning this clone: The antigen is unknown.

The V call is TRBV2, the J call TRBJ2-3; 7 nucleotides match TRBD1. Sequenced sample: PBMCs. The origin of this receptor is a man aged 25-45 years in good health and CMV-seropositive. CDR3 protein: CASSGWDRDTDTQYF. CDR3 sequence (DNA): TGTGCCAGCAGTGGGTGGGACAGAGATACAGATACGCAGTATTTT. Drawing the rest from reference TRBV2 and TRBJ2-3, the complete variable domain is EPEVTQTPSHQVTQMGQEVILRCVPISNHLYFYWYRQILGQKVEFLVSFYNNEISEKSEIFDDQFSVERPDGSNFTLKIRSTKLEDSAMYFCASSGWDRDTDTQYFGPGTRLTVL.